The 10 T cell receptor beta chains given below trace back to one sample, sequenced in a study of T cells in tumors after PD-1 blockade. Assay: immunoSEQ multiplex PCR; the TCRdb copy retains only in-frame clones and omits some. The sample consists of 45,000 or so clones, under 85% of them appearing once. Here the sequenced sample was PBMCs, taken before anti-PD-1 therapy. Every receptor here comes from a human donor with advanced basal cell or squamous cell carcinoma (not recorded which).

V usage is TRBV4-2 and J usage is TRBJ2-5; TRBD1 aligns across 8 bases. The germline gives CDR1 LGHNA, CDR2 YNFKEQ. The CDR3 consists of 14 residues. Germline trimming cut 4 bases from V and 2 bases from J; bases unmatched to any gene: 3. The CDR3 protein is CASSPGQGQETQYF. The CDR3, as DNA: TGTGCCAGCAGCCCCGGACAGGGACAAGAGACCCAGTACTTC.

The chain combines TRBV2 with TRBJ1-2; a weak D match, TRBD1 (6 bases). The germline V gene encodes CDR1 SNHLY and CDR2 FYNNEI. There are 15 residues in the CDR3. The V gene lost 7 bases and the J gene lost 6 bases, with 21 bases spanning the gap. The CDR3 DNA is TGTGCCAGCACTAGGGACACCCTCAAACGCAATGGCTACACCTTC. This translates into CASTRDTLKRNGYTF.

V is TRBV7-3 and J is TRBJ2-1; possible D gene TRBD1, 6 bases. Between the trimmed V and J ends, which lost 4 bases and 2 bases, there was a span of 12 bases. This CDR3 contains 15 residues. CDR1 and CDR2 (germline): SGHTA, FQGTGA. Here the CDR3 DNA reads TGTGCCAGCAGCTCGGACAGCAGCACCTACAATGAGCAGTTCTTC. This translates into CASSSDSSTYNEQFF.

The rearrangement uses TRBV6-6 and TRBJ1-5; no clear D. The CDR3 has 16 residues. Germline V gene sequence: CDR1 MNHNY, CDR2 SVGAGI (reference sequence). V lost 8 bases and J 0 bases, leaving 17 bases between the germline ends. In DNA form, the CDR3 reads TGTGCCAGCTCCGAGAAGACGGCTTATAGCAATCAGCCCCAGCATTTT. Its translation is CASSEKTAYSNQPQHF.

This clone was counted between two and nine times. This chain uses TRBV28 with TRBJ2-1; tentative D call: TRBD2 (6 bases). This CDR3 contains 16 residues. Trimming shortened V by 6 bases and J by 0 bases, and 15 bases separated the two germline ends. CDR1 and CDR2 (germline): MDHEN, SYDVKM. The CDR3 DNA reads TGTGCCAGCAGCCGGGGACTCGTGAGCTCCTACAATGAGCAGTTCTTC. As protein: CASSRGLVSSYNEQFF.

This clone was observed a handful of times. The chain couples TRBV9 to TRBJ2-7, with TRBD1 identical over 10 bases. Germline-derived CDR1 and CDR2 are SGDLS and YYNGEE. CDR3 length: 16 residues. With V trimmed by 4 bases and J by 4 bases, 11 bases remained unmatched. The CDR3 bases are TGTGCCAGCAGCCCACGCCCCGGGACAGGGGCTTACGAGCAGTACTTC. Translated, it gives CASSPRPGTGAYEQYF.

Note on this clone: It is unclear where the CDR3 begins or ends on the DNA, so no DNA is shown, and the CDR3 is as TCRdb lists it. This chain links TRBV27 with TRBJ2-2; TRBD1 was called by the table and not checked on the DNA. With termini counted, the CDR3 has 18 amino acids. The germline gives CDR1 MNHEY, CDR2 SMNVEV (reference sequence). CDR3 in amino acids: CASSLNRGPRLVGRGAVF.

This rearrangement joins TRBV23-1 to TRBJ1-2; D not certain. TRBV23-1 is recorded as an ORF, its role being uncertain. The CDR3 is 18 amino acids. Trimming pared 2 bases from V and 1 base from J, leaving 20 bases between. The CDR3 DNA sequence: TGCGCCAGCAGTCAACCGAGTGTTCCCGGGAGACATAACTATGGCTACACCTTC. It is translated as CASSQPSVPGRHNYGYTF.

V gene TRBV9 combines with J gene TRBJ1-3; 8 nucleotides line up with TRBD1. The V and J ends lost 3 bases and 4 bases, in that order; junction bases with no gene match: 6. CDR1 and CDR2 (germline): SGDLS, YYNGEE. The CDR3 length is 15 residues. The CDR3 reads CASSALTGVGNTIYF. CDR3 sequence (DNA): TGTGCCAGCAGCGCGCTGACAGGGGTCGGAAACACCATATATTTT.

This clone showed up just once. The rearrangement joins TRBV9 to TRBJ2-1; TRBD1 agrees at 8 bases. V was clipped by 0 bases and J by 8 bases; unmatched bases: 10. Germline V gene lookup returns CDR1 SGDLS and CDR2 YYNGEE. This CDR3 comprises 16 residues. CDR3 amino acids: CASSVGGGQGWDEQFF. CDR3 bases: TGTGCCAGCAGCGTAGGAGGCGGACAGGGCTGGGATGAGCAGTTCTTC.